This is a list of T cell receptor beta chains from one sample in a study of OX40 agonist ivuxolimab in advanced cancers. The method was immunoSEQ multiplex PCR; TCRdb's version includes in-frame clones alone and lacks a portion of them. Of approximately 63,000 clones detected, 80% to 90% appear once; the ten largest clones hold 5.5% to 8%. The sample was CD4+ or CD8+ T cells sorted from blood, taken in a trial of the OX40 agonist ivuxolimab. The receptors stem from an adult with an advanced solid tumor such as melanoma, head and neck, liver or kidney cancer. The CDR3 runs from the conserved cysteine through the conserved F or W. A D gene is named only where the DNA matches it firmly. Some rows mark clone size as missing; the rest say once, few, many or name a class of expanded clone.

j_gene: TRBJ2-3
d_gene: TRBD2
v_gene: TRBV18
abundance: once
CDR3aa: CASSPGLAVSTDTQYF
CDR3nt: TGTGCCAGCTCACCGGGACTAGCGGTTAGCACAGATACGCAGTATTTT

j_gene: TRBJ1-1
d_gene: .
v_gene: TRBV7-9
abundance: .
CDR3aa: CASSFGNTEAFF
CDR3nt: TGTGCCAGCAGCTTTGGGAACACTGAAGCTTTCTTT

j_gene: TRBJ1-1
d_gene: .
v_gene: TRBV4-1
abundance: .
CDR3aa: CASSDTTEAFF
CDR3nt: TGCGCCAGCAGTGACACCACTGAAGCTTTCTTT

j_gene: TRBJ2-1
d_gene: TRBD2
v_gene: TRBV7-6
abundance: .
CDR3aa: CASSASGSEYNEQFF
CDR3nt: TGTGCCAGCAGCGCGAGCGGGAGTGAGTACAATGAGCAGTTCTTC

j_gene: TRBJ2-1
d_gene: .
v_gene: TRBV4-3
abundance: .
CDR3aa: CASSQDRRGHEQFF
CDR3nt: TGCGCCAGCAGCCAAGATCGCCGGGGGCATGAGCAGTTCTTC

j_gene: TRBJ2-7
d_gene: TRBD2
v_gene: TRBV27
abundance: .
CDR3aa: CASSSGTSLYEQYF
CDR3nt: TGTGCCAGCAGTTCCGGGACTAGTCTATACGAGCAGTACTTC

j_gene: TRBJ2-3
d_gene: .
v_gene: TRBV19
abundance: .
CDR3aa: CASSIQGYRGTDTQYF
CDR3nt: TGTGCCAGTAGTATACAGGGCTATCGGGGCACAGATACGCAGTATTTT

j_gene: TRBJ2-7
d_gene: .
v_gene: TRBV5-1
abundance: few
CDR3aa: CASSPAGYEQYF
CDR3nt: TGCGCCAGCAGCCCCGCGGGTTACGAGCAGTACTTC

j_gene: TRBJ2-3
d_gene: .
v_gene: TRBV30
abundance: .
CDR3aa: CAWSLLGGTDTQYF
CDR3nt: TGTGCCTGGAGTCTACTCGGAGGCACAGATACGCAGTATTTT

j_gene: TRBJ1-2
d_gene: TRBD1
v_gene: TRBV19
abundance: once
CDR3aa: CASSIGQGQANYGYTF
CDR3nt: TGTGCCAGTAGTATCGGACAGGGGCAAGCTAACTATGGCTACACCTTC

j_gene: TRBJ1-2
d_gene: .
v_gene: TRBV20-1
abundance: once
CDR3aa: CSARVDYGYTF
CDR3nt: TGCAGTGCTAGAGTAGACTATGGCTACACCTTC

j_gene: TRBJ2-7
d_gene: .
v_gene: TRBV4-2
abundance: .
CDR3aa: CASSQVFEAAASYEQYF
CDR3nt: TGTGCCAGCAGCCAAGTTTTCGAAGCGGCGGCCTCCTACGAGCAGTACTTC

j_gene: TRBJ2-2
d_gene: .
v_gene: TRBV9
abundance: .
CDR3aa: CASSVGSGATGELFF
CDR3nt: TGTGCCAGCAGCGTAGGTTCGGGAGCCACCGGGGAGCTGTTTTTT

j_gene: TRBJ1-4
d_gene: .
v_gene: TRBV6-1
abundance: .
CDR3aa: CASSFFGTNEKLFF
CDR3nt: TGTGCCAGCAGTTTTTTTGGGACTAATGAAAAACTGTTTTTT

j_gene: TRBJ2-3
d_gene: TRBD2
v_gene: TRBV6-1
abundance: .
CDR3aa: CASSGTSGTNTDTQYF
CDR3nt: TGTGCCAGCAGTGGGACTAGCGGGACAAACACAGATACGCAGTATTTT

j_gene: TRBJ1-2
d_gene: .
v_gene: TRBV29-1
abundance: .
CDR3aa: CSVEKTGGMDFYGYTF
CDR3nt: TGCAGCGTTGAAAAAACAGGAGGGATGGATTTCTATGGCTACACCTTC

j_gene: TRBJ1-1
d_gene: .
v_gene: TRBV5-1
abundance: .
CDR3aa: CASSFGPAGTEAFF
CDR3nt: TGCGCCAGCAGCTTCGGACCGGCCGGGACTGAAGCTTTCTTT

j_gene: TRBJ1-2
d_gene: .
v_gene: TRBV18
abundance: .
CDR3aa: CASSPSDLSPYGYTF
CDR3nt: TGTGCCAGCTCACCGTCAGATCTGAGTCCCTATGGCTACACCTTC

j_gene: TRBJ2-1
d_gene: TRBD2
v_gene: TRBV4-3
abundance: .
CDR3aa: CASSQDGQREINNEQFF
CDR3nt: TGCGCCAGCAGCCAAGATGGCCAGCGGGAGATCAACAATGAGCAGTTCTTC

j_gene: TRBJ2-3
d_gene: TRBD1
v_gene: TRBV6-4
abundance: .
CDR3aa: CASSPAGGGTDTQYF
CDR3nt: TGTGCCAGCAGTCCCGCAGGGGGAGGCACAGATACGCAGTATTTT

j_gene: TRBJ1-2
d_gene: .
v_gene: TRBV7-9
abundance: .
CDR3aa: CASSPPVGPNYGYTF
CDR3nt: TGTGCCAGCAGCCCCCCCGTAGGGCCCAACTATGGCTACACCTTC

j_gene: TRBJ1-1
d_gene: .
v_gene: TRBV4-1
abundance: .
CDR3aa: CASSPLRSTEAFF
CDR3nt: TGCGCCAGCAGCCCCCTCAGGAGCACTGAAGCTTTCTTT

j_gene: TRBJ2-1
d_gene: .
v_gene: TRBV5-1
abundance: .
CDR3aa: CASSLVNNEQFF
CDR3nt: TGCGCCAGCAGCTTGGTGAACAATGAGCAGTTCTTC

j_gene: TRBJ2-1
d_gene: .
v_gene: TRBV6-5
abundance: .
CDR3aa: CASSYGYYNEQFF
CDR3nt: TGTGCCAGCAGTTACGGGTATTACAATGAGCAGTTCTTC

j_gene: TRBJ2-7
d_gene: TRBD2
v_gene: TRBV7-4
abundance: .
CDR3aa: CASIITVSGRGSYEQYF
CDR3nt: TGTGCCAGCATCATCACGGTTAGCGGGAGAGGGTCCTACGAGCAGTACTTC

j_gene: TRBJ1-2
d_gene: TRBD1
v_gene: TRBV12-5
abundance: .
CDR3aa: CASGPRDRVLYGYTF
CDR3nt: TGTGCTAGTGGTCCACGGGACAGAGTACTATATGGCTACACCTTC